This entry describes one TCR beta chain. Its antigen is not known. Libraries were UMI-labeled 5' RACE TRB cDNA. No DNA is given; TCRdb re-called the 5' RACE reads and lists each CDR3 protein once. This listing includes about 58,000 distinct CDR3 sequences. This entry belongs to a study of CXCR3-negative and CXCR3-positive naive CD8 T cells. Study observations and caveats: More hydrophobic TRB CDR3s were found in CXCR3-positive naive cells than in CXCR3-negative naive cells.

This CDR3 has 11 amino acids. Sequenced material: naive CXCR3- CD8+ T cells from blood. Subset denoted: CD45RO-CCR7+CD27+CD95- naive CD8+ T cells lacking CXCR3 (TNR3-). The chain recombines TRBV12-3 or TRBV12-4 with TRBJ2-1. The sequence was collected from a human donor in good health. Some clones in this sample may be carry-over from other donors' samples. This chain's CDR3 is CASSSDNEQFF.